A single sample gave rise to the 21 T cell receptor beta chains below, sequenced in a study of blood T cell repertoires in COVID-19. Profiled with immunoSEQ multiplex PCR; TCRdb holds only in-frame clones, not every one. Found here are about 29,000 clones, more than 75% of them singletons; the top ten hold approximately 47%. The specimen sequenced was peripheral blood. These receptors all stem from a woman in her 70s with acute or convalescent COVID-19.

The chain carries TRBV4-2 and TRBJ2-1, with 7 bases matching TRBD2. CDR3 size: 17 residues. V dropped 1 base and J dropped 8; count of bases not matched to a gene: 14. Germline CDR1 LGHNA, CDR2 YNFKEQ. The CDR3 spells CASSQVSSGSGSDEQFF. In DNA, the CDR3 is TGTGCCAGCAGCCAAGTGTCTAGCGGCTCCGGTTCGGATGAGCAGTTCTTC.

The chain couples TRBV2 to TRBJ1-1, with D tentatively TRBD1 (5 bases). Trimming pared 2 bases from V and 2 bases from J, leaving 12 bases between. Germline lookup yields CDR1 SNHLY and CDR2 FYNNEI. The length of the CDR3 is 15 residues. CDR3 residues: CASSERQILNTEAFF. The CDR3 nucleotides are TGTGCCAGCAGTGAACGACAGATCCTAAACACTGAAGCTTTCTTT.

The CDR3 coding sequence is TGCGCCAGCAGCCGAGGACAGGGGGCGAGGAATGAGCAGTTCTTC. This codes for CASSRGQGARNEQFF. The V and J genes are TRBV5-1 and TRBJ2-1; 11 nucleotides line up with TRBD1. Per germline, CDR1 SGHRS and CDR2 YFSETQ. CDR3 size: 15 residues. V trimming: 4 bases; J trimming: 7 bases; junction bases outside the gene matches: 7.

This clone was observed a handful of times. V is TRBV18 and J is TRBJ1-2, with D hard to call. The germline CDR1 and CDR2 sequences are KGHSH and LQKENI. Trimming cost V 3 bases and J 4 bases, with 15 bases left between them. The CDR3 loop spans 15 amino acids. The CDR3 spells CASSPARRTPYGYTF. The DNA of the CDR3 is TGTGCCAGCTCACCGGCCCGTCGCACCCCCTATGGCTACACCTTC.

This chain links TRBV9 with TRBJ2-5; 7 bases are shared with TRBD1. V lost 0 bases to trimming and J lost 1 base; unmatched junction nucleotides: 3. There are 15 residues in the CDR3. Germline CDR1 is SGDLS and CDR2 is YYNGEE. This CDR3 is CASSVGDSFQETQYF. CDR3 nucleotide sequence: TGTGCCAGCAGCGTAGGGGACAGCTTCCAAGAGACCCAGTACTTC.

This clone was seen a handful of times. The chain couples TRBV14 to TRBJ2-7; 7 nucleotides line up with TRBD2. This CDR3 is 15 amino acids long. Looked up from germline, CDR1 is SGHDN and CDR2 is FVKESK. Trimming at V came to 1 base and at J to 1 base, leaving 4 bases not matched to a gene. The CDR3: CASSQVQGGSYEQYF. As DNA, the CDR3 is TGTGCCAGCAGCCAAGTGCAGGGAGGGTCCTACGAGCAGTACTTC.

This sequence joins TRBV4-2 and TRBJ2-3; weak D call: TRBD2 (6 bases). Germline values: CDR1 LGHNA, CDR2 YNFKEQ. V lost 1 base and J lost 9, with 20 bases in between. The CDR3 contains 16 residues. The CDR3 DNA follows: TGTGCCAGCAGCCAAGTTCTAAGCGGGCCTCAGGAAACGCAGTATTTT. It yields the protein CASSQVLSGPQETQYF.

V usage is TRBV11-3 and J usage is TRBJ1-1; 7 nucleotides agree with TRBD1. Germline CDR1 SGHNT, CDR2 YENEEA. J lost 5 bases, V lost 3 bases, and 6 bases had no gene match. This CDR3 contains 14 residues. CDR3 residues: CASSFDRAHTEAFF. The DNA of the CDR3 is TGTGCCAGCAGCTTCGACAGGGCGCATACTGAAGCTTTCTTT.

This clone came up a few times. The genes are TRBV5-1 and TRBJ2-2; 7 nucleotides align to TRBD1. Germline V gives CDR1 SGHRS, CDR2 YFSETQ. The ends lost 2 bases at V and 1 base at J; junction bases unmatched: 2. CDR3 length: 15 residues. This chain's CDR3 is CASSLGGRNTGELFF. The CDR3 region has the DNA TGCGCCAGCAGCTTAGGGGGCAGGAACACCGGGGAGCTGTTTTTT.

The chain recombines TRBV3-1 (or the pseudogene TRBV3-2) with TRBJ2-5; TRBD2 agrees at 12 bases. The ends lost 4 bases at V and 5 bases at J; junction bases unmatched: 5. There are 15 residues in the CDR3. Germline lookup yields CDR1 LGHDT and CDR2 YNNKEL (reference sequence). CDR3 coding DNA: TGTGCCAGCAGCCGGCTAGCGGGGGGGCGGGAGACCCAGTACTTC. Translated, it gives CASSRLAGGRETQYF.

This clone was seen a few times. The rearrangement joins TRBV5-4 to TRBJ2-1; 10 bases are shared with TRBD1. Germline CDR1 is SGHNT and CDR2 is YYREEE (reference sequence). The CDR3 covers 16 residues. With 1 base clipped from V and 6 bases from J, the junction kept 7 bases outside the gene matches. CDR3 DNA: TGTGCCAGCAGCTTGCAAGGGACAGGGGCTCTCAATGAGCAGTTCTTC. This sequence encodes CASSLQGTGALNEQFF.

The V gene is TRBV5-4, the J gene TRBJ1-1; D gene unclear. V shed 0 bases and J shed 2 bases, with 5 bases lying between them. Germline values: CDR1 SGHNT, CDR2 YYREEE (reference sequence). This CDR3 has 13 amino acids. CDR3 region: CASSLVLNTEAFF. The CDR3 DNA is TGTGCCAGCAGCTTGGTGTTAAACACTGAAGCTTTCTTT. Drawing the rest from reference TRBV5-4 and TRBJ1-1, the complete variable domain is ETGVTQSPTHLIKTRGQQVTLRCSSQSGHNTVSWYQQALGQGPQFIFQYYREEENGRGNFPPRFSGLQFPNYSSELNVNALELDDSALYLCASSLVLNTEAFFGQGTRLTVV.

This chain uses TRBV9 with TRBJ2-3; D may be TRBD2 (5 bases). This CDR3 is 12 amino acids long. Looked up from germline, CDR1 is SGDLS and CDR2 is YYNGEE. Trimming removed 4 bases at V and 9 bases at J, with 12 bases between. CDR3 region: CASSPSGETQYF. DNA for the CDR3: TGTGCCAGCAGCCCATCCGGGGAGACGCAGTATTTT.

By share, this clone ranks as medium-sized. J is TRBJ1-5 and V is TRBV19; 10 positions match TRBD1. The length of the CDR3 is 15 residues. Per germline, CDR1 LNHDA and CDR2 SQIVND (reference sequence). With 5 bases clipped from V and 9 bases from J, the junction kept 10 bases outside the gene matches. As DNA, the CDR3 is TGTGCCAGTAGTGGCCGGGACAGGGGCCAGGGGCCCCAGCATTTT. Translation gives CASSGRDRGQGPQHF.

This clone occurred many times. The CDR3: CASSVATLAGTSGRLHEQFF. The CDR3 DNA follows: TGTGCCAGCAGCGTAGCTACCCTCGCCGGGACTAGCGGGAGACTGCATGAGCAGTTCTTC. The chain joins TRBV9 to TRBJ2-1; 14 positions match TRBD2. Germline CDR1 SGDLS, CDR2 YYNGEE. With V trimmed by 0 bases and J by 8 bases, 16 bases remained unmatched. This CDR3 spans 20 amino acids.

This clone occurred a few times. V usage is TRBV6-5 and J usage is TRBJ1-2; 7 bases match TRBD1. V was clipped by 7 bases and J by 5 bases; unmatched bases: 13. In germline, CDR1 is MNHEY, CDR2 SVGAGI. The CDR3 has 15 amino acids. The CDR3 region is CASTSFELRGYGYTF. CDR3 nucleotides: TGTGCCAGCACCTCTTTCGAGCTCAGGGGGTATGGCTACACCTTC.

The chain couples TRBV4-1 to TRBJ1-6; TRBD1 aligns across 7 bases. The CDR3 is made up of 16 amino acids. Germline assignment: CDR1 MGHRA and CDR2 YSYEKL. After removal of 0 bases from V and 5 bases from J, the junction contained 4 bases not matched to a gene. This chain's CDR3 is CASSQEAGGNNSPLHF. The CDR3 DNA follows: TGCGCCAGCAGCCAAGAGGCAGGGGGGAATAATTCACCCCTCCACTTT.

This clone came up a few times. The chain carries TRBV19 and TRBJ2-5, with 9 bases that match TRBD2. V lost 5 bases and J lost 4; bases outside the gene matches: 5. Germline-derived CDR1 and CDR2 are LNHDA and SQIVND (reference sequence). CDR3 size: 14 residues. The CDR3 here is CASSPAGGPETQYF. CDR3 sequence (DNA): TGTGCCAGTAGTCCTGCGGGGGGGCCAGAGACCCAGTACTTC.

The chain joins TRBV28 to TRBJ1-1, with D hard to call. Germline V gene sequence: CDR1 MDHEN, CDR2 SYDVKM. CDR3 length equals 11 residues. V shed 7 bases and J shed 5 bases, with 8 bases lying between them. This CDR3 reads CASKITTEAFF. The CDR3 nucleotides read TGTGCCAGCAAAATTACAACTGAAGCTTTCTTT.

This clone has just a few counts. The chain uses TRBV4-1 and TRBJ1-5; D is perhaps TRBD1 (5 bases). Germline loops: CDR1 MGHRA, CDR2 YSYEKL. The CDR3 loop spans 16 amino acids. With 0 bases removed from V and 0 bases from J, the gap between germline ends came to 9 bases. In DNA form, the CDR3 reads TGCGCCAGCAGCCAAGATGGGGCATATAGCAATCAGCCCCAGCATTTT. Residues: CASSQDGAYSNQPQHF.

The rearrangement uses TRBV28 and TRBJ2-5; 7 bases align to TRBD1. The V gene end was trimmed by 4 bases and the J gene end by 1 base; junction bases not matched to a gene: 12. This CDR3 spans 17 amino acids. Germline assignment: CDR1 MDHEN and CDR2 SYDVKM. CDR3 loop: CASSSTRGTAPQETQYF. Written as DNA, the CDR3 is TGTGCCAGCAGTTCAACTAGAGGGACAGCCCCCCAAGAGACCCAGTACTTC.